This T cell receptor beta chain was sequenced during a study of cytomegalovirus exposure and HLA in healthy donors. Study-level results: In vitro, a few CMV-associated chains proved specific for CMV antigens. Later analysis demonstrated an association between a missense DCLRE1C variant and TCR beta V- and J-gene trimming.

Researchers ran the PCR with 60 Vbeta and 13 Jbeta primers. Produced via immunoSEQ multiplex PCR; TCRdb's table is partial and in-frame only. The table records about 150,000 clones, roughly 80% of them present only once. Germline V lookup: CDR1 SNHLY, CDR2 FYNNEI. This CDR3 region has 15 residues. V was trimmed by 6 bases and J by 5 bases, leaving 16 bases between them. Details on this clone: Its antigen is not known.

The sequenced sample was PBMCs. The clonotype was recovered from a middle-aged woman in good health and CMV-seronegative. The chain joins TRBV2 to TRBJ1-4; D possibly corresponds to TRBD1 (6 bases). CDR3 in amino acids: CASSAQGIGNEKLFF. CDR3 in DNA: TGTGCCAGCAGCGCACAGGGAATTGGGAATGAAAAACTGTTTTTT.